Presented here are 19 T cell receptor beta chains from one specimen sequenced in a study of T-cell reconstitution after alpha-beta-depleted transplantation in children (dated by TCRdb to 2016 to 2017). Library preparation was by PCR. Sequencing was carried out with an Illumina HiSeq 2500. TCR library preparation used molecular barcoding, with unique molecular identifiers applied to normalize quantification of the TCRbeta repertoire. The public reads were quality trimmed at Q25 with fastp and then assembled into clones with MiXCR by TCRdb, keeping productive beta chains. Identical CDR3 proteins give one entry, which carries the most common genes and DNA. The table for this sample lists around 400,000 distinct CDR3 sequences; about 11% of them were counted only once. Clones ranked in the top ten supply approximately 5% of the sample. The starting material was PBMCs from the stem cell graft donor, obtained from the stem cell graft. These receptors all stem from a human donor who donated a stem cell graft to a child with acute myeloid leukemia.

V usage is TRBV7-8 and J usage is TRBJ2-7; the match to TRBD1 covers 7 bases. The germline gives CDR1 SGHVS, CDR2 FQNEAQ. The V and J ends lost 7 bases and 2 bases, in that order; junction bases with no gene match: 11. The CDR3 runs to 15 residues. CDR3 nucleotide sequence: TGTGCCAGCAAAGGCCCCCGGACAGGCACCTACGAGCAGTACTTC. Translated: CASKGPRTGTYEQYF.

This clonotype turned up a few times. V gene TRBV7-2 combines with J gene TRBJ2-7, with D tentatively TRBD1 or TRBD2 (5 bases each). V gave up 5 bases and J gave up 2 bases, with 16 bases separating them. Germline V lookup: CDR1 SGHTA, CDR2 FQGNSA. The length of the CDR3 is 15 residues. CDR3: CASSPGGSRTYEQYF. The CDR3 DNA sequence: TGTGCCAGCAGCCCTGGGGGTTCCCGGACCTACGAGCAGTACTTC.

J is TRBJ1-5 and V is TRBV12-3 or TRBV12-4; 7 nucleotides align to TRBD1. The CDR3 loop spans 15 amino acids. V was clipped by 4 bases and J by 0 bases; unmatched bases: 3. CDR3: CASSSGQASNQPQHF. For the CDR3, the DNA is TGTGCCAGCAGTTCCGGACAGGCTAGCAATCAGCCCCAGCATTTT.

This clonotype was seen more than once but under ten times. DNA for the CDR3: TGTGCCAGCAGGTCCGGGACCCAAGAGACCCAGTACTTC. Its translation: CASRSGTQETQYF. This rearrangement joins TRBV12-3 or TRBV12-4 to TRBJ2-5; possibly TRBD1 or TRBD2 for D (5 bases each). This CDR3 has 13 residues. With 6 bases removed from V and 1 base from J, the gap between germline ends came to 9 bases.

This clonotype was seen more than once but under ten times. The chain employs TRBV4-2 and TRBJ2-3; TRBD2 matches at 9 bases. The CDR3 consists of 16 residues. With 1 base clipped from V and 2 bases from J, the junction kept 4 bases outside the gene matches. The germline gives CDR1 LGHNA, CDR2 YNFKEQ. The chain's CDR3 is CASSQGSGRSTDTQYF. The CDR3 coding sequence is TGTGCCAGCAGCCAAGGAAGCGGGAGGTCCACAGATACGCAGTATTTT.

This clonotype was recorded many times. V usage is TRBV29-1 and J usage is TRBJ2-1; TRBD1 matches 8 bases. V dropped 7 bases and J dropped 6; count of bases not matched to a gene: 8. Germline values: CDR1 SQVTM, CDR2 ANQGSEA. CDR3 size: 13 residues. The CDR3 protein is CSAADRVGNEQFF. CDR3 in DNA: TGCAGCGCCGCGGACAGGGTCGGCAATGAGCAGTTCTTC.

This clonotype was found a few times. As DNA, the CDR3 is TGTGCCAGCAGCGGCGCTAGCGGGGGAAATAGGGAGCAGTACTTC. It codes for CASSGASGGNREQYF. V usage is TRBV7-8 and J usage is TRBJ2-7, with TRBD2 identical over 10 bases. Per the germline V gene, CDR1 is SGHVS and CDR2 is FQNEAQ. The CDR3 spans 15 residues. The V gene end was trimmed by 5 bases and the J gene end by 7 bases; junction bases not matched to a gene: 11.

The V and J genes are TRBV6-5 and TRBJ1-2, with 7 bases aligning to TRBD1. Germline V gene sequence: CDR1 MNHEY, CDR2 SVGAGI. Trimming cost V 2 bases and J 1 base; bases outside gene matches: 1. The CDR3 extends over 14 amino acids. The CDR3 DNA reads as TGTGCCAGCAGTTACGGGGACAGTAACTATGGCTACACCTTC. Translated, it gives CASSYGDSNYGYTF.

This chain uses TRBV20-1 with TRBJ1-4; TRBD1 might be the D (6 bases). The CDR3 length is 15 residues. Germline V lookup: CDR1 DFQATT, CDR2 SNEGSKA (reference sequence). V gave up 4 bases and J gave up 7 bases, with 19 bases separating them. CDR3 region: CSANPQGNEGEKLFF. The CDR3 DNA is TGCAGTGCTAATCCACAGGGCAATGAAGGTGAAAAACTGTTTTTT.

This clonotype was counted ten times or more. The chain carries TRBV6-6 and TRBJ1-1; D call uncertain. This CDR3 comprises 13 residues. Trimming left V 7 bases short and J 1 base short, with 10 bases between. In germline, CDR1 is MNHNY, CDR2 SVGAGI (reference sequence). In nucleotides, the CDR3 is TGTGCCAGCACCAACGGGCCGAACACTGAAGCTTTCTTT. This encodes CASTNGPNTEAFF.

This clonotype was picked up a small number of times. The rearrangement uses TRBV7-2 and TRBJ2-2; 7 bases align to TRBD1. The germline CDR1 and CDR2 sequences are SGHTA and FQGNSA. J was trimmed by 2 bases and V by 5 bases; bases with no gene match: 11. The CDR3 loop spans 17 amino acids. The CDR3 bases are TGTGCCAGCAGCGCGATTATCCGGGACAGTAACACCGGGGAGCTGTTTTTT. This encodes CASSAIIRDSNTGELFF. Drawing the rest from reference TRBV7-2 and TRBJ2-2, the complete variable domain is GAGVSQSPSNKVTEKGKDVELRCDPISGHTALYWYRQSLGQGLEFLIYFQGNSAPDKSGLPSDRFSAERTGGSVSTLTIQRTQQEDSAVYLCASSAIIRDSNTGELFFGEGSRLTVL.

This clonotype has only a few counts. This chain connects TRBV7-9 to TRBJ2-7; TRBD2 agrees at 11 bases. The CDR3 totals 15 residues. CDR1 is SEHNR and CDR2 is FQNEAQ in the germline V gene (reference sequence). V shed 5 bases, J shed 4 bases, and the junction held 7 bases outside the gene matches. CDR3 amino acids: CASSPIAGGPYEQYF. The CDR3 DNA reads TGTGCCAGCAGCCCCATAGCGGGAGGGCCTTACGAGCAGTACTTC.

Ten or more counts support this clonotype. The V call is TRBV5-5, the J call TRBJ2-2; maybe TRBD2 (6 bases). V dropped 4 bases and J dropped 1 base, with 11 bases sitting between them. This CDR3 is 15 amino acids long. Germline V gene lookup returns CDR1 SGHKS and CDR2 YYEKEE (reference sequence). Here the CDR3 DNA reads TGTGCCAGCAGCGCGGGACCCCTGAACACCGGGGAGCTGTTTTTT. Protein product: CASSAGPLNTGELFF.

Only a few counts were recorded for this clonotype. This rearrangement joins TRBV9 to TRBJ2-7, with 9 bases fitting TRBD2. CDR3 size: 16 residues. Germline CDR1 reads SGDLS; CDR2 reads YYNGEE. The ends lost 0 bases at V and 0 bases at J; junction bases unmatched: 4. The CDR3, as DNA: TGTGCCAGCAGCGTAGCAGCGGGAGGCCTCTCCTACGAGCAGTACTTC. It is translated as CASSVAAGGLSYEQYF. Complete variable domain (other parts from reference TRBV9 and TRBJ2-7): DSGVTQTPKHLITATGQRVTLRCSPRSGDLSVYWYQQSLDQGLQFLIQYYNGEERAKGNILERFSAQQFPDLHSELNLSSLELGDSALYFCASSVAAGGLSYEQYFGPGTRLTVT.

Turning to this clonotype: A read error is likely, as this CDR3 ends without the conserved phenylalanine or tryptophan. The gene calls are TRBV12-3 or TRBV12-4 and TRBJ2-2, with D tentatively TRBD1 (5 bases). V was cut by 2 bases and J by 1 base, with 5 bases left in between. This CDR3 has 14 residues. Here the CDR3 reads CASSLRGNTGELFL. Written as DNA, the CDR3 is TGTGCCAGCAGTTTAAGGGGGAACACCGGGGAGCTGTTTTTA.

The J gene is TRBJ2-2, the V gene TRBV7-2; 11 positions match TRBD1. Germline V gene lookup returns CDR1 SGHTA and CDR2 FQGNSA. This CDR3 contains 16 residues. V lost 7 bases and J lost 4; bases outside the gene matches: 8. CDR3 sequence: CASTLGQGAGTGELFF. The CDR3 DNA reads TGTGCCAGCACCCTAGGACAGGGGGCAGGCACCGGGGAGCTGTTTTTT.

In its sample, this clonotype was seen once. This chain links TRBV20-1 with TRBJ1-2; D call uncertain. V lost 0 bases to trimming and J lost 4 bases, with 15 bases between them. CDR1 is DFQATT and CDR2 is SNEGSKA in the germline V gene (reference sequence). The CDR3 contains 15 residues. This chain's CDR3 is CSARETLSSPYGYTF. CDR3 nucleotide sequence: TGCAGTGCTAGAGAGACCCTAAGCAGTCCCTATGGCTACACCTTC.

The gene calls are TRBV6-1 and TRBJ1-1; D call uncertain. Per the germline V gene, CDR1 is MNHNS and CDR2 is SASEGT. The CDR3 has 15 residues. V lost 5 bases and J lost 1, with 14 bases in between. The CDR3 region is CASSPDPSQNTEAFF. CDR3 coding DNA: TGTGCCAGCAGTCCCGATCCGAGCCAGAACACTGAAGCTTTCTTT.

This clonotype has a handful of counts. The rearrangement links TRBV3-1 to TRBJ1-1; possibly TRBD1 for D (5 bases). Per the germline V gene, CDR1 is LGHDT and CDR2 is YNNKEL (reference sequence). With 3 bases removed from V and 7 bases from J, the gap between germline ends came to 12 bases. The CDR3 length is 13 residues. The DNA of the CDR3 is TGTGCCAGCAGCCAGGGCGGGGGAGATGAAGCTTTCTTT. Translation: CASSQGGGDEAFF.